A selection of T cell receptor beta chains follows, all from one sample in a study of shared clonotypes between healthy human individuals. Libraries were prepared by immunoSEQ multiplex PCR; TCRdb keeps only in-frame clonotypes and omits some of them. The sample has roughly 490,000 clones, 70% to 80% seen once. The specimen sequenced was PBMCs. Receptors originate from a middle-aged woman in good health. Some clones in this sample may be carry-over from other donors' samples. CDR3s leave out the opening cysteine and the closing phenylalanine or tryptophan. Each record gives: J gene, V gene, CDR3 protein.

J: TRBJ1-4
V: TRBV18
CDR3: ASSRDRLNEKLF

J: TRBJ2-1
V: TRBV6-1
CDR3: ASSRDRANEQF

J: TRBJ2-1
V: TRBV28
CDR3: ASSLTINNEQF

J: TRBJ1-4
V: TRBV28
CDR3: ASSYAGTDNEKLF

J: TRBJ2-7
V: TRBV5-8
CDR3: ASSLGTALPYEQY

J: TRBJ1-3
V: TRBV11-1
CDR3: ASSSWTDDSGNTIY

J: TRBJ2-7
V: TRBV29-1
CDR3: SVSGTGGFSYEQY

J: TRBJ1-2
V: TRBV19
CDR3: ATNTGNYYGYT

J: TRBJ1-1
V: TRBV6-5
CDR3: ASSYQGYTEAF

J: TRBJ1-2
V: TRBV18
CDR3: ASSPVLAGQGHNYGYT

J: TRBJ1-1
V: TRBV5-1
CDR3: ASSFGTLNTEAF

J: TRBJ2-1
V: TRBV10-3
CDR3: AISLGTHNEQF

J: TRBJ1-2
V: TRBV30
CDR3: AWSAGKRNYGYT

J: TRBJ1-3
V: TRBV5-1
CDR3: ASSTTGGSGNTIY

J: TRBJ2-3
V: TRBV19
CDR3: ASSNPSGRVADTQY

J: TRBJ2-3
V: TRBV9
CDR3: ASSVRTRTFQRADTQY

J: TRBJ1-1
V: TRBV28
CDR3: ASSSTGLGTEAF

J: TRBJ2-5
V: TRBV11-1
CDR3: ASSKTTSGVQETQY

J: .
V: TRBV10-2
CDR3: ASGGTRYEQY

J: TRBJ1-4
V: TRBV5-1
CDR3: ASSHPDRNEKLF

J: TRBJ2-1
V: TRBV6-5
CDR3: ASSYDGTEQF

J: TRBJ2-5
V: TRBV11-2
CDR3: ASSLVGRTGTPQETQY

J: TRBJ2-7
V: TRBV15
CDR3: ATSPRGRLDIGEQY

J: TRBJ2-1
V: TRBV6-4
CDR3: ASSEGSNNEQF

J: TRBJ2-5
V: TRBV27
CDR3: ASSFSSTQETQY

J: TRBJ2-1
V: TRBV7-3
CDR3: ASSPTSGRFNEQF

J: TRBJ2-7
V: TRBV5-4
CDR3: ASSSLGLAGEQY

J: TRBJ2-1
V: TRBV7-9
CDR3: ASRMGTGGSEQF

J: TRBJ1-1
V: TRBV27
CDR3: ASSPRTGSHTEAF

J: TRBJ1-5
V: TRBV28
CDR3: ASSLPAKGNQPQH

J: TRBJ2-7
V: TRBV7-9
CDR3: ASSGSTGWAEQY